This T cell receptor beta chain was obtained from a study of blood T cell repertoires in COVID-19. Study overall: Some COVID-19 samples were acute and others convalescent; all came from the United States, Italy and Spain. PBMCs, B-cell-depleted T cells, or T cells were the source of the cDNA or gDNA that made up the material.

The data were produced by immunoSEQ multiplex PCR, yet TCRdb's version contains in-frame clones alone and is incomplete. The sample consists of some 530,000 clones, roughly 88% of them appearing once. Trimming cost V 0 bases and J 11 bases, with 16 bases left between them. This CDR3 is 15 amino acids long. Germline-derived CDR1 and CDR2 are ENHRY and SYGVKD. The sequencing input was peripheral blood. This TCR derives from a human donor in a cohort sampled during active COVID-19. The chain joins TRBV10-3 to TRBJ1-4; D unclear. The DNA for the CDR3 is TGTGCCATCAGTGAGTCCTCACCCGGGTCCGGCAAACTGTTTTTT. It codes for CAISESSPGSGKLFF.